This T cell receptor beta chain was recovered during a study of blood T cell repertoires in COVID-19. On the study more broadly: Samples representing acute and convalescent COVID-19 were sourced from the United States, Italy and Spain. Sample material is recorded as cDNA or gDNA derived from T cells, B-cell-depleted T cells, or PBMCs.

This clone was seen only once. Original processing methods: Reference gene primer amplification yielded estimated nucleated cell counts. Clones were sequenced by immunoSEQ multiplex PCR, and TCRdb holds only the in-frame ones, with some missing. That table is the source of V, J and clone size, and D and trimming were worked out from the DNA. The sample contains approximately 290,000 clones, roughly 87% of which appear only once. The CDR3 covers 14 residues. Germline V gene sequence: CDR1 SEHNR, CDR2 FQNEAQ (reference sequence). The junction had 6 bases not matched to a gene; V was cut back by 3 bases and J by 5 bases.

The J gene is TRBJ2-5, the V gene TRBV7-9, with 7 bases that match TRBD1. Sequencing was done on a sample of peripheral blood. The clonotype originates from a man between 18 and 35 years old with active or convalescent COVID-19. As DNA, the CDR3 is TGTGCCAGCAGCTTGAGACAGGGCGGGGAGACCCAGTACTTC. Its protein product is CASSLRQGGETQYF.